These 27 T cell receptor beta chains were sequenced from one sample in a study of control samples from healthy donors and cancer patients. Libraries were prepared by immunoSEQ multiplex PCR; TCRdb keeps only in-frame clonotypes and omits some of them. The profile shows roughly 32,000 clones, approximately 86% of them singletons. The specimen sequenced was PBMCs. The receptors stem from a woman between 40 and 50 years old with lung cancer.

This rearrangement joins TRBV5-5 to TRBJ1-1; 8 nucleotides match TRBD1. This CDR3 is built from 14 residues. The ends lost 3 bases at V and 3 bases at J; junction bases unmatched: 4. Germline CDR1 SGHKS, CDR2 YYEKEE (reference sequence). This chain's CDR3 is CASSSQGGYTEAFF. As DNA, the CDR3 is TGTGCCAGCAGCTCACAGGGGGGCTACACTGAAGCTTTCTTT.

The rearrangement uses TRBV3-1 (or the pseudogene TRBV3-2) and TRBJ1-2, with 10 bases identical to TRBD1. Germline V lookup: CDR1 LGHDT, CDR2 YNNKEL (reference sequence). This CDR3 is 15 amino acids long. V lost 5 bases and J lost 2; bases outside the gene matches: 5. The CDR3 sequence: CASSIEGQGNYGYTF. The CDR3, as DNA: TGTGCCAGCAGCATCGAGGGACAGGGGAACTATGGCTACACCTTC.

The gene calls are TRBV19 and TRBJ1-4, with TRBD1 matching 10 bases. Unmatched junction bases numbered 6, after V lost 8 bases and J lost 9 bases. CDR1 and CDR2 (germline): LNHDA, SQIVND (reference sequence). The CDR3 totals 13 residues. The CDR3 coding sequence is TGTGCCAGTGCCGGGACAGGGGAGCAAAAACTGTTTTTT. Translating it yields CASAGTGEQKLFF.

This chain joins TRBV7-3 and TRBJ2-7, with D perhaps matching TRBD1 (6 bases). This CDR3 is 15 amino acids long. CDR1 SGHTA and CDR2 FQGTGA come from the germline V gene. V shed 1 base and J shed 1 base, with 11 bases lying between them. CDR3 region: CASSLMPGASYEQYF. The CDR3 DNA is TGTGCCAGCAGCTTAATGCCAGGGGCATCCTACGAGCAGTACTTC.

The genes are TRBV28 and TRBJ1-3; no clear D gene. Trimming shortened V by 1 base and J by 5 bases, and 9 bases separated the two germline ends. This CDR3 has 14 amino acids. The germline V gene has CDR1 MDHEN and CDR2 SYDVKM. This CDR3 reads CASSLYPNRNTIYF. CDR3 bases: TGTGCCAGCAGTTTATACCCCAATCGAAACACCATATATTTT. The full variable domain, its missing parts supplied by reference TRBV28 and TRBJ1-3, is DVKVTQSSRYLVKRTGEKVFLECVQDMDHENMFWYRQDPGLGLRLIYFSYDVKMKEKGDIPEGYSVSREKKERFSLILESASTNQTSMYLCASSLYPNRNTIYFGEGSWLTVV.

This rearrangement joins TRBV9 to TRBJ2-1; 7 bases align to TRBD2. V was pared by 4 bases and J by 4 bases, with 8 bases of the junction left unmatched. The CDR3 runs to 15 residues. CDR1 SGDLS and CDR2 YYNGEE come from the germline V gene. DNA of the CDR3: TGTGCCAGCAGCTCGAGACTAGCCCCATACAATGAGCAGTTCTTC. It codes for CASSSRLAPYNEQFF.

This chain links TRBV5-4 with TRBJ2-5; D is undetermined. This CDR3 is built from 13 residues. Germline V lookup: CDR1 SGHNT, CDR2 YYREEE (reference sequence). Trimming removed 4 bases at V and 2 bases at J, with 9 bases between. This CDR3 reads CASSNMGQETQYF. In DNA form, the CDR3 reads TGTGCCAGCAGCAATATGGGTCAAGAGACCCAGTACTTC.

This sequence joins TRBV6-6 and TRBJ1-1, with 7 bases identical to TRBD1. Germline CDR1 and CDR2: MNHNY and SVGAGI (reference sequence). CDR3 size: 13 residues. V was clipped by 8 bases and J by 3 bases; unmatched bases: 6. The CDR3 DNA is TGTGCCAGCGCCAGCAGGGGGGACACTGAAGCTTTCTTT. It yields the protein CASASRGDTEAFF.

CDR3 nucleotides: TGTGCCAGCTCACCACCCGGGTTCCCTGGAAACACCATATATTTT. Translated, it gives CASSPPGFPGNTIYF. This chain joins TRBV18 and TRBJ1-3; no clear D gene. CDR3 length: 15 amino acids. Germline lookup yields CDR1 KGHSH and CDR2 LQKENI. V lost 0 bases and J 2 bases, leaving 8 bases between the germline ends.

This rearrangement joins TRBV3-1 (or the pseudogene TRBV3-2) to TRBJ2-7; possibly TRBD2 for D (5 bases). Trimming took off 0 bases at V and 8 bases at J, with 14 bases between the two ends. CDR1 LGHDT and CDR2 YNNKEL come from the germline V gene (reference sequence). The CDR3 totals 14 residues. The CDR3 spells CASSQDSGVGKQYF. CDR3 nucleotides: TGTGCCAGCAGCCAAGATTCCGGGGTCGGAAAGCAGTACTTC.

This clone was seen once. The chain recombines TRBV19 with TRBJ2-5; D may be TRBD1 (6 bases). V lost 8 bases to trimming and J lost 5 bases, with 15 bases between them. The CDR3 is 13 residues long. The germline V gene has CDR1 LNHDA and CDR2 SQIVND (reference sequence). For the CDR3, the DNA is TGTGCCAGTTCTCAAACAGGGCTTGAGACCCAGTACTTC. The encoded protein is CASSQTGLETQYF.

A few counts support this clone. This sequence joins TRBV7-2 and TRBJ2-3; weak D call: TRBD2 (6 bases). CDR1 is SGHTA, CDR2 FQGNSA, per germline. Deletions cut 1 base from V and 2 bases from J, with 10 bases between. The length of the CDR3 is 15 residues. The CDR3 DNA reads TGTGCCAGCAGCTTAGATAGCGGCCCCACAGATACGCAGTATTTT. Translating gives CASSLDSGPTDTQYF.

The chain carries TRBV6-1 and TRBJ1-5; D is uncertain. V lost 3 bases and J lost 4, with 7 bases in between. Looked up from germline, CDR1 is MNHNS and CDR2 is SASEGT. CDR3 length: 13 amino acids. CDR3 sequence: CASSEGLNQPQHF. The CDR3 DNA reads TGTGCCAGCAGTGAGGGTCTAAATCAGCCCCAGCATTTT.

CDR3 residues: CASSLGTAAYGYTF. CDR3 DNA sequence: TGTGCCAGCAGCTTGGGGACAGCTGCCTATGGCTACACCTTC. The rearrangement joins TRBV5-4 to TRBJ1-2, with a weak D call TRBD1 (6 bases). The CDR3 contains 14 residues. Per the germline V gene, CDR1 is SGHNT and CDR2 is YYREEE (reference sequence). The V gene lost 0 bases and the J gene lost 4 bases, with 10 bases spanning the gap.

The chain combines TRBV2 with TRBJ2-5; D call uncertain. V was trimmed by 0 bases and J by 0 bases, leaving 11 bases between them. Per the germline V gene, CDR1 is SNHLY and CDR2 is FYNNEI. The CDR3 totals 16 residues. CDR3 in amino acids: CASSEALELDQETQYF. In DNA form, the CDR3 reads TGTGCCAGCAGTGAAGCGCTTGAGCTAGACCAAGAGACCCAGTACTTC. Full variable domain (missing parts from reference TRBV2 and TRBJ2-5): EPEVTQTPSHQVTQMGQEVILRCVPISNHLYFYWYRQILGQKVEFLVSFYNNEISEKSEIFDDQFSVERPDGSNFTLKIRSTKLEDSAMYFCASSEALELDQETQYFGPGTRLLVL.

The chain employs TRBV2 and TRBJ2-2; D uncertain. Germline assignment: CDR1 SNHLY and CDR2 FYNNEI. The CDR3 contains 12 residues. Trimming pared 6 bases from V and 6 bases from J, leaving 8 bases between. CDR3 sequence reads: CASRVYAGELFF. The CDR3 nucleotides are TGTGCCAGCAGAGTATACGCCGGGGAGCTGTTTTTT.

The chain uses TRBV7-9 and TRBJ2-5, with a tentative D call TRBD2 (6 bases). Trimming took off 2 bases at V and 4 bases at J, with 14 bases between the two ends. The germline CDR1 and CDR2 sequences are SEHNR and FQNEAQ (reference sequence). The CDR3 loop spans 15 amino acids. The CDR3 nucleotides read TGTGCCAGCAGCTTAAACCCGGGGGTAGGAGAGACCCAGTACTTC. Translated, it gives CASSLNPGVGETQYF.

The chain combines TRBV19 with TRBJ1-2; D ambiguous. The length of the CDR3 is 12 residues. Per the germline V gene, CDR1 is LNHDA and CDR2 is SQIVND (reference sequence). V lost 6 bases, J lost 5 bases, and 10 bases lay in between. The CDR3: CASSPEAYGYTF. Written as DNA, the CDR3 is TGTGCCAGTAGCCCAGAGGCTTATGGCTACACCTTC.

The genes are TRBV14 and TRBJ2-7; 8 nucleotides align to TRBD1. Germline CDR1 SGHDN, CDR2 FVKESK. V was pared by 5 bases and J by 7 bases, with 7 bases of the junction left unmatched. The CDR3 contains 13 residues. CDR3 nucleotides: TGTGCCAGCAGCGAACTCACAGGGGGTGAGCAGTACTTC. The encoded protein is CASSELTGGEQYF.

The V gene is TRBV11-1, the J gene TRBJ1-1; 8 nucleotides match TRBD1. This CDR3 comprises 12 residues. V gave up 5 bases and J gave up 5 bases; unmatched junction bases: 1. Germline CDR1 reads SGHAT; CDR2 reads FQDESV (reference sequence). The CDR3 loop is CASSRDRTEAFF. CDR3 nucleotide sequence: TGTGCCAGCAGCCGGGACAGGACTGAAGCTTTCTTT.

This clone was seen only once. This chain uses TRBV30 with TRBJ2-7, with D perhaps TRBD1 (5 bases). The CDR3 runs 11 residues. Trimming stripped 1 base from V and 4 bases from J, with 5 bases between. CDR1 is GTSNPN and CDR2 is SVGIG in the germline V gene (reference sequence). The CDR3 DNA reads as TGTGCCTGGAGTGGACAGTACGAGCAGTACTTC. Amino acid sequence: CAWSGQYEQYF.

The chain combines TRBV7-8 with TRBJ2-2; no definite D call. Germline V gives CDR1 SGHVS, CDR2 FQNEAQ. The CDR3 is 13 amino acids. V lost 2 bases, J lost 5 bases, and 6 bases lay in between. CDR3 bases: TGTGCCAGCAGCTTACGGATAACCGGGGAGCTGTTTTTT. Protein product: CASSLRITGELFF.

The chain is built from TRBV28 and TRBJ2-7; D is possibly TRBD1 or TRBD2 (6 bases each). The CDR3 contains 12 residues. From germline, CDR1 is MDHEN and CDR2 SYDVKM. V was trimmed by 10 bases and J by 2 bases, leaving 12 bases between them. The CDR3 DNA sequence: TGTGCCACGGGGGCGGGTACCTACGAGCAGTACTTC. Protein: CATGAGTYEQYF.

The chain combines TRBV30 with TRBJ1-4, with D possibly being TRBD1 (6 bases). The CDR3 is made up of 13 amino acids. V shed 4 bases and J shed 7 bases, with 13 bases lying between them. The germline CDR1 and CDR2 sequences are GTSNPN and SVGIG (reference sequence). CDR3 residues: CAWKTGISEKLFF. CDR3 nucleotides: TGTGCCTGGAAAACAGGGATTAGTGAAAAACTGTTTTTT.

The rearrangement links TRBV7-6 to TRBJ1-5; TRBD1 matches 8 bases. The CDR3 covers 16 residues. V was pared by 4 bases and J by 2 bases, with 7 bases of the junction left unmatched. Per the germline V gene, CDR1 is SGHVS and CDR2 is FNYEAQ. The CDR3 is CASSSTGVGGNQPQHF. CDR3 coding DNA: TGTGCCAGCAGCTCGACAGGGGTCGGCGGCAATCAGCCCCAGCATTTT.

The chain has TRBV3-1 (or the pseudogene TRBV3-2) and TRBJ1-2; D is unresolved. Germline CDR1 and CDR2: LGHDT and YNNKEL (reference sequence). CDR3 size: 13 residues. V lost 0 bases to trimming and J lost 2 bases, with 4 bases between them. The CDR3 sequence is CASSQEANYGYTF. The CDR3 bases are TGTGCCAGCAGCCAAGAGGCGAACTATGGCTACACCTTC.

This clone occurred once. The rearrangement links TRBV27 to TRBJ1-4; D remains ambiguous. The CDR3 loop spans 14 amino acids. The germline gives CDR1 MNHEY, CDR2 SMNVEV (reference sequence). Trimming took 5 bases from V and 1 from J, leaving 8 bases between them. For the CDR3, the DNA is TGTGCCAGCAGTATGGACGGAACTAATGAAAAACTGTTTTTT. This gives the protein CASSMDGTNEKLFF.